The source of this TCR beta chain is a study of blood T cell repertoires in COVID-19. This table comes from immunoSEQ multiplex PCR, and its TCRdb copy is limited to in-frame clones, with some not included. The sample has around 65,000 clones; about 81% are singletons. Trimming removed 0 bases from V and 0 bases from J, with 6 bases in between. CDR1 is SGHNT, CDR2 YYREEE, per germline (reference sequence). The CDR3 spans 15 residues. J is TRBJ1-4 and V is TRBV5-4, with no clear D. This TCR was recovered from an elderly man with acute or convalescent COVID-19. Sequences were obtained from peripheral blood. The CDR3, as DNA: TGTGCCAGCAGCTTGGGGGCTGCAACTAATGAAAAACTGTTTTTT. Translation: CASSLGAATNEKLFF.